Listed here is a single T cell receptor beta chain. Its antigen has not been determined. No much larger clonotype is one base removed from it; base qualities were not supplied. The library was built by means of multiplex PCR. TCRdb records Illumina HiSeq 4000 as the sequencer. iRepertoire HTBI primers and Arm-PCR amplification of CDR3 regions were used to construct TCR beta libraries. PCR products were gel purified before sequencing. Per the source publication's procedure: Gene usage analysis of CDR3 amino acid clonotypes used the approximately 62 TRBV and around 13 TRBJ segments found across samples. COPE and FqMerger were used to merge filtered high-quality paired reads into contigs. BLAST was used to align contigs to IMGT TRBV, TRBD and TRBJ reference genes, and CDR3 was defined according to IMGT. Any clonotype with a frequency above 0.1% was classified as a highly expanded clone. Shannon entropy was used to measure repertoire diversity, and the Gini coefficient was used to measure V-J evenness. Clonotypes shared by more than one individual were considered public. TCRdb took the public reads, trimmed them with fastp at Q25, ran MiXCR for clone calling and kept in-frame beta chains. Entries that share a CDR3 protein sequence are merged under the most common genes and DNA. TCRdb's processing, not the study's, gives the V and J calls here. The sample data list hundreds of thousands of distinct CDR3 sequences, and less than 25% of these were observed just once. The top ten constitute 7% to 9.5% of the sample.

CDR1 and CDR2 are read off the germline V gene (reference sequence) as DFQATT and SNEGSKA. The CDR3 has 12 amino acids, counting the end cysteine and phenylalanine. Of the read, only the CDR3 DNA is kept; its 36 bases are in frame from base 1. A distance of 8 bases separates the germline ends of V and J, which lose 3 bases and 4 bases respectively. The sample's time point label, decoded: persistent/refractory GD, antithyroid drugs over 5 years with positive TRAb. For both TCR sequencing and RNA sequencing, RNA was extracted from PBMCs in TRIzol. The diagnosis of Graves' disease followed American Thyroid Association guidelines. Patients were recruited from an endocrinology department in Xi'an, China. Each patient gave 8.5 to 9.5 milliliters of peripheral blood, collected in an EDTA anticoagulant tube. PBMCs were isolated by Ficoll Paque Plus density gradient separation without further T cell sorting. RNA quality was checked with an Agilent 2100 Bioanalyzer and agarose gel, and concentration with a NanoDrop 2000.

These data are taken from a study of regulatory T cells in long-lasting Graves disease (dated by TCRdb to the early 2020s). Study-wide context: Persistent Graves' disease was defined as persistently positive TSH receptor autoantibodies together with antithyroid drug treatment for over 5 years. Peripheral blood TCR sequencing and RNA sequencing compared persistent Graves' disease patients with newly diagnosed Graves' disease patients. A total of roughly 33 samples were covered by TCR sequencing, comprising roughly 13 persistent and some 20 newly diagnosed Graves' disease patients. The study was registered as a clinical trial and conducted in China. On average, persistent Graves' disease patients in the clinical cohort had been on antithyroid drugs for roughly 11 years. What the authors observed across the whole study: Sequencing and analysis were limited to the TCR beta chain. The authors acknowledged the small sample size as a limitation that may reduce accuracy. Preferential use of TRBV28, TRBJ1-2 and TRBJ2-5 was observed in persistent disease, whereas TRBV20-1 and TRBJ2-1 were favored in newly diagnosed disease. Compared with newly diagnosed patients, persistent Graves' disease patients had lower TCR Shannon entropy and fewer highly expanded clones, which suggests clonal expansion. Patients with persistent disease shared more public clonotypes (fewer than 3,000) than newly diagnosed patients did (around 930). Because the primary lesion, thyroid tissue, could not be accessed, the study looked at peripheral blood alone.

The TCR originated in a female donor with Graves disease. The chain is encoded by TRBV20-1 joined to TRBJ2-3; too little of a D gene remains to name it. The material sequenced was peripheral blood mononuclear cells (PBMCs), taken when the disease was refractory, from a patient treated with antithyroid drugs. CDR3 protein: CSARPGADTQYF. The DNA is TGCAGTGCTAGGCCCGGAGCAGATACGCAGTATTTT.